This is a list of T cell receptor beta chains from one sample in a study of graft-versus-host responses after intestinal transplantation. Clones were read by immunoSEQ multiplex PCR, and TCRdb kept only the in-frame ones, dropping some. Of about 12,000 clones in the sample, roughly nine tenths were seen once. The sequencing used PBMCs, collected 105 days after intestinal transplantation. The receptors here all came from a human patient who received an intestinal transplant, so some T cells may come from the graft donor. The CDR3 runs from the conserved cysteine through the conserved F or W. D genes are given only for firm matches. Where a row states a size, it is once, few, many or the class of an expanded clone; other rows omit it.

J gene: TRBJ2-1; clone size: NA; V gene: TRBV9; CDR3 length: 14; D gene: TRBD1; CDR3 DNA: TGTGCCAGCAGCGTCGGACAGGGCAACAATGAGCAGTTCTTC; CDR3 protein: CASSVGQGNNEQFF
J gene: TRBJ2-3; clone size: NA; V gene: TRBV6-4; CDR3 length: 14; D gene: TRBD1; CDR3 DNA: TGTGCCAGCAGTGGGACAGGGGGCGCAGATACGCAGTATTTT; CDR3 protein: CASSGTGGADTQYF
J gene: TRBJ1-5; clone size: NA; V gene: TRBV5-6; CDR3 length: 14; D gene: NA; CDR3 DNA: TGTGCCAGCAGCTTGGGAGCGGGCATTCAGCCCCAGCATTTT; CDR3 protein: CASSLGAGIQPQHF
J gene: TRBJ2-5; clone size: NA; V gene: TRBV5-4; CDR3 length: 18; D gene: TRBD2; CDR3 DNA: TGTGCCAGCAGCCAAACCGGGACTAGCGGGAGGGGTCGGGAGACCCAGTACTTC; CDR3 protein: CASSQTGTSGRGRETQYF
J gene: TRBJ2-7; clone size: NA; V gene: TRBV29-1; CDR3 length: 12; D gene: NA; CDR3 DNA: TGCAGCGTTGGAGGGGGTTCCTACGAGCAGTACTTC; CDR3 protein: CSVGGGSYEQYF
J gene: TRBJ1-6; clone size: NA; V gene: TRBV5-1; CDR3 length: 16; D gene: NA; CDR3 DNA: TGCGCCAGCAGCTTGGAGAGGAACTCCTATAATTCACCCCTCCACTTT; CDR3 protein: CASSLERNSYNSPLHF
J gene: TRBJ2-1; clone size: NA; V gene: TRBV29-1; CDR3 length: 12; D gene: NA; CDR3 DNA: TGCAGCGGACTAGGGAGATACAATGAGCAGTTCTTC; CDR3 protein: CSGLGRYNEQFF
J gene: TRBJ2-2; clone size: NA; V gene: TRBV6-1; CDR3 length: 15; D gene: TRBD2; CDR3 DNA: TGTGCCAGCAGTGAGGGTTGCGGGGGGGCCGGGGAGCTGTTTTTT; CDR3 protein: CASSEGCGGAGELFF
J gene: TRBJ2-3; clone size: NA; V gene: TRBV7-3; CDR3 length: 18; D gene: TRBD2; CDR3 DNA: TGTGCCAGCAGCCTCCCGAGACTAGCGGGAGGCCGCACAGATACGCAGTATTTT; CDR3 protein: CASSLPRLAGGRTDTQYF
J gene: TRBJ2-5; clone size: NA; V gene: TRBV4-1; CDR3 length: 14; D gene: TRBD2; CDR3 DNA: TGCGCCAGCAGCCAAGCGGGACTAGCGGAGACCCAGTACTTC; CDR3 protein: CASSQAGLAETQYF
J gene: TRBJ2-2; clone size: NA; V gene: TRBV10-2; CDR3 length: 10; D gene: NA; CDR3 DNA: TGCGCCAGCGGGGCCGGGGAGCTGTTTTTT; CDR3 protein: CASGAGELFF
J gene: TRBJ2-1; clone size: few; V gene: TRBV10-1; CDR3 length: 13; D gene: NA; CDR3 DNA: TGCGCCAGCAGTGACAGGGACTACAATGAGCAGTTCTTC; CDR3 protein: CASSDRDYNEQFF
J gene: TRBJ2-1; clone size: NA; V gene: TRBV7-6; CDR3 length: 15; D gene: NA; CDR3 DNA: TGTGCCAGCAGCCCGAGGAGGGAGTTCCCCAATGAGCAGTTCTTC; CDR3 protein: CASSPRREFPNEQFF
J gene: TRBJ2-7; clone size: NA; V gene: TRBV4-2; CDR3 length: 11; D gene: NA; CDR3 DNA: TGTGCCAGCAGCTTTAATTACGAGCAGTACTTC; CDR3 protein: CASSFNYEQYF
J gene: TRBJ2-7; clone size: NA; V gene: TRBV7-9; CDR3 length: 11; D gene: NA; CDR3 DNA: TGTGCCAGCAGCTCGCAGGACGAGCAGTACTTC; CDR3 protein: CASSSQDEQYF
J gene: TRBJ2-7; clone size: NA; V gene: TRBV6-4; CDR3 length: 15; D gene: TRBD2; CDR3 DNA: TGTGCCAGCAGTGAAACCGGGACTAGCGGGTACGAGCAGTACTTC; CDR3 protein: CASSETGTSGYEQYF